This entry concerns a single T cell receptor (beta chain). What it recognizes is unknown. Germline lookup yields CDR1 SEHNR and CDR2 FQNEAQ (reference sequence). Trimming took 6 bases from V and 5 from J, leaving 19 bases between them. The CDR3 runs 15 residues. Here immunoSEQ multiplex PCR was the method, and the copy in TCRdb shows in-frame clones only, minus some. In the table there are some 49,000 clones, roughly nine tenths of which are singletons. This record belongs to a study of cytomegalovirus exposure and HLA in healthy donors. Study-wide results and limits: The tendency of first-cohort TCR clusters to co-occur in the 120 validation repertoires was the finding of a later analysis.

The rearrangement joins TRBV7-9 to TRBJ2-5; D might be TRBD2 (7 bases). The sequenced sample consisted of PBMCs. The sequence was collected from a man between 18 and 35 years old in good health and CMV-seronegative. This CDR3 reads CASREARGPVETQYF. The CDR3 DNA reads as TGTGCCAGCAGGGAGGCGCGGGGGCCCGTGGAGACCCAGTACTTC. Based on the CDR3 plus reference TRBV7-9 and TRBJ2-5, the full variable domain is DTGVSQNPRHKITKRGQNVTFRCDPISEHNRLYWYRQTLGQGPEFLTYFQNEAQLEKSRLLSDRFSAERPKGSFSTLEIQRTEQGDSAMYLCASREARGPVETQYFGPGTRLLVL.